Listed below are T cell receptor beta chains from one sample, sequenced in a study of shared T cell receptors in the human thymus. Using immunoSEQ multiplex PCR, the repertoire was profiled, and TCRdb retains in-frame clones only, with some absent. This sample yields hundreds of thousands of clones, of which 70% to 90% are seen a single time; about 0.011% belongs to the top ten. The data also belong to a second study, concerning human thymus T cells.

The material sequenced was thymocytes. The receptors here all came from a girl under three years old with a congenital heart defect. Both conserved end residues are part of each CDR3. The D gene is left open where the match is weak. Some rows have no size entry. The others give once, few or many, or a class for an expanded clone.

clone size: .; V gene: TRBV29-1; J gene: TRBJ2-7; D gene: .; CDR3 protein: CSVVGRVSEQYF; CDR3 DNA: TGCAGCGTGGTGGGCAGGGTGAGCGAGCAGTACTTC
clone size: .; V gene: TRBV6-1; J gene: TRBJ1-3; D gene: .; CDR3 protein: CASSDRVRWTIYF; CDR3 DNA: TGTGCCAGCAGTGACAGGGTCCGGTGGACCATATATTTT
clone size: .; V gene: TRBV27; J gene: TRBJ1-6; D gene: .; CDR3 protein: CASTGVGNSPLHF; CDR3 DNA: TGTGCCAGCACCGGTGTTGGTAATTCACCCCTCCACTTT
clone size: .; V gene: TRBV5-8; J gene: TRBJ2-1; D gene: .; CDR3 protein: CASSFPDRPEVDNEQFF; CDR3 DNA: TGTGCCAGCAGCTTCCCCGACCGTCCGGAGGTTGACAATGAGCAGTTCTTC
clone size: .; V gene: TRBV6-5; J gene: TRBJ1-6; D gene: .; CDR3 protein: CASMIGPYNSPLHF; CDR3 DNA: TGTGCCAGCATGATTGGGCCCTATAATTCACCCCTCCACTTT
clone size: .; V gene: TRBV5-6; J gene: TRBJ1-1; D gene: .; CDR3 protein: CASSDAGTYTEAFF; CDR3 DNA: TGTGCCAGCAGCGACGCCGGGACTTACACTGAAGCTTTCTTT
clone size: once; V gene: TRBV28; J gene: TRBJ1-4; D gene: .; CDR3 protein: CASSTVDEKLFF; CDR3 DNA: TGTGCCAGCAGTACGGTCGATGAAAAACTGTTTTTT
clone size: .; V gene: TRBV4-3; J gene: TRBJ2-1; D gene: TRBD2; CDR3 protein: CASSQDPASGAEPYNEQFF; CDR3 DNA: TGCGCCAGCAGCCAAGATCCGGCTAGCGGGGCCGAACCCTACAATGAGCAGTTCTTC
clone size: .; V gene: TRBV7-9; J gene: TRBJ1-2; D gene: TRBD1; CDR3 protein: CASSPGAKTGYNGYTF; CDR3 DNA: TGTGCCAGCAGCCCCGGAGCTAAGACAGGGTATAATGGCTACACCTTC
clone size: .; V gene: TRBV6-6; J gene: TRBJ1-2; D gene: .; CDR3 protein: CASSHLFYTF; CDR3 DNA: TGTGCCAGCAGTCACCTATTCTACACCTTC
clone size: once; V gene: TRBV5-1; J gene: TRBJ1-5; D gene: .; CDR3 protein: CASSELGRGSNQPQHF; CDR3 DNA: TGCGCCAGCAGCGAGCTAGGGAGGGGAAGCAATCAGCCCCAGCATTTT
clone size: .; V gene: TRBV14; J gene: TRBJ1-2; D gene: .; CDR3 protein: CASSQDLGTPVGYTF; CDR3 DNA: TGTGCCAGCAGCCAAGATCTGGGGACTCCAGTAGGCTACACCTTC
clone size: .; V gene: TRBV10-3; J gene: TRBJ2-1; D gene: TRBD2; CDR3 protein: CAISEFRSSGGPSSYNEQFF; CDR3 DNA: TGTGCCATCAGTGAGTTTAGGTCTAGCGGGGGACCCAGCTCCTACAATGAGCAGTTCTTC
clone size: .; V gene: TRBV6-5; J gene: TRBJ1-1; D gene: .; CDR3 protein: CASSPPFSYLTEAFF; CDR3 DNA: TGTGCCAGCAGTCCCCCCTTCAGTTATTTGACTGAAGCTTTCTTT
clone size: .; V gene: TRBV2; J gene: TRBJ1-1; D gene: .; CDR3 protein: CASSDRRENTEAFF; CDR3 DNA: TGTGCCAGCAGTGATCGACGGGAGAACACTGAAGCTTTCTTT
clone size: few; V gene: TRBV11-2; J gene: TRBJ1-2; D gene: TRBD1; CDR3 protein: CASSLRQGRVNYGYTF; CDR3 DNA: TGTGCCAGCAGCTTGCGACAGGGGAGGGTTAACTATGGCTACACCTTC
clone size: few; V gene: TRBV5-1; J gene: TRBJ1-1; D gene: .; CDR3 protein: CASSRGTGNTEAFF; CDR3 DNA: TGCGCCAGCAGCCGCGGGACGGGGAACACTGAAGCTTTCTTT
clone size: .; V gene: TRBV9; J gene: TRBJ1-6; D gene: .; CDR3 protein: CASSVYGEVSPLHF; CDR3 DNA: TGTGCCAGCAGCGTATACGGGGAGGTTTCACCCCTCCACTTT
clone size: .; V gene: TRBV28; J gene: TRBJ2-5; D gene: TRBD2; CDR3 protein: CASRKAGTSDETQYF; CDR3 DNA: TGTGCCAGCAGAAAAGCCGGGACTAGCGACGAGACCCAGTACTTC
clone size: .; V gene: TRBV6-5; J gene: TRBJ2-7; D gene: .; CDR3 protein: CASTTGQGDYYEQYF; CDR3 DNA: TGTGCCAGCACCACAGGGCAGGGCGATTATTACGAGCAGTACTTC
clone size: .; V gene: TRBV5-5; J gene: TRBJ2-7; D gene: .; CDR3 protein: CASSPGHRYEQYF; CDR3 DNA: TGTGCCAGCAGTCCGGGACATCGCTACGAGCAGTACTTC
clone size: .; V gene: TRBV6-5; J gene: TRBJ1-1; D gene: .; CDR3 protein: CASREGPGGTEAFF; CDR3 DNA: TGTGCCAGCAGGGAAGGACCGGGCGGGACTGAAGCTTTCTTT
clone size: .; V gene: TRBV7-9; J gene: TRBJ1-2; D gene: .; CDR3 protein: CASSLTGLAFYGYTF; CDR3 DNA: TGTGCCAGCAGCTTAACGGGGTTGGCTTTCTATGGCTACACCTTC
clone size: .; V gene: TRBV13; J gene: TRBJ2-7; D gene: .; CDR3 protein: CASSWNRGYEQYF; CDR3 DNA: TGTGCCAGCAGCTGGAATCGGGGCTACGAGCAGTACTTC
clone size: few; V gene: TRBV5-1; J gene: TRBJ1-1; D gene: TRBD1; CDR3 protein: CASSLVIQGSGVNTEAFF; CDR3 DNA: TGCGCCAGCAGCTTGGTAATACAGGGGAGTGGAGTGAACACTGAAGCTTTCTTT